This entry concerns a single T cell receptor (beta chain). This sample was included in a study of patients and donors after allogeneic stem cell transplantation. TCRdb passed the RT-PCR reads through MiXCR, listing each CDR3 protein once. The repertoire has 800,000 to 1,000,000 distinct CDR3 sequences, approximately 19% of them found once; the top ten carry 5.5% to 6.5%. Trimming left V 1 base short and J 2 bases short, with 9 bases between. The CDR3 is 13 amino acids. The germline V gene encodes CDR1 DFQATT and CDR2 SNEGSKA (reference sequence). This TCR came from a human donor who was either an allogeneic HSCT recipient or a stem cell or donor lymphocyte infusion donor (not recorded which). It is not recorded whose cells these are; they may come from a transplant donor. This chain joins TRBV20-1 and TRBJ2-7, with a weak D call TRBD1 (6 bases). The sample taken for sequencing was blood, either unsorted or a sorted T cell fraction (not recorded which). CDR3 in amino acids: CSARGTGPYEQYF. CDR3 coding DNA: TGCAGTGCTAGAGGAACAGGGCCCTACGAGCAGTACTTC.